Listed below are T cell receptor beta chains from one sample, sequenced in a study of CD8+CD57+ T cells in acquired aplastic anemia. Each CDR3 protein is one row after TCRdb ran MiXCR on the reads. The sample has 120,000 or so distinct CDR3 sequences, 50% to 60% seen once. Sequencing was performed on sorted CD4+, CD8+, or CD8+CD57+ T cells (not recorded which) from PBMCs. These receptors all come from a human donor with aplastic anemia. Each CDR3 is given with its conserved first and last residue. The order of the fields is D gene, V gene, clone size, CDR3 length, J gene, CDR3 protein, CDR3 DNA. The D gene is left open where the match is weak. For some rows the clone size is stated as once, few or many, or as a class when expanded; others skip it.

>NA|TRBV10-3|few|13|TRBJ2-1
CAISGTDLNEQFF
TGTGCCATCAGTGGAACCGACTTGAATGAGCAGTTCTTC
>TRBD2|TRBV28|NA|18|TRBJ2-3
CASSLGIASGSSTDTQYF
TGTGCCAGCAGTTTAGGGATTGCTAGCGGGTCTAGCACAGATACGCAGTATTTT
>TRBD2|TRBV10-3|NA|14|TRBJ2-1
CAIKEAGGYNEQFF
TGTGCCATCAAGGAAGCGGGGGGTTACAATGAGCAGTTCTTC
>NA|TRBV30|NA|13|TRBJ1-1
CAWRSKGWTEAFF
TGTGCCTGGAGGAGTAAGGGGTGGACTGAAGCTTTCTTT
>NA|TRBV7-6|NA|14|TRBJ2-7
CASSPDREGYEQYF
TGTGCCAGCAGCCCGGACAGGGAGGGTTACGAGCAGTACTTC
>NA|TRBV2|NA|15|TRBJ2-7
CASSQNQGGSYEQYF
TGTGCCAGCAGCCAGAATCAGGGGGGGTCCTACGAGCAGTACTTC
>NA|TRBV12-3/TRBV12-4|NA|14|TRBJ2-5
CASSVWGGLQAQYF
TGTGCCAGCAGCGTCTGGGGGGGCCTCCAGGCCCAGTACTTC
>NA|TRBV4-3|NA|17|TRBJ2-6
CASSHRDGRPGANVLTF
TGCGCCAGCAGCCACCGGGACGGCCGGCCTGGGGCCAACGTCCTGACTTTC
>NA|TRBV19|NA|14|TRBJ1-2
CASRSGMESGGYTF
TGTGCCAGTAGGTCCGGGATGGAAAGTGGTGGCTACACCTTC
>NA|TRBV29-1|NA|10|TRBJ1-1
CSVIGAEAFF
TGCAGCGTAATAGGGGCTGAAGCTTTCTTT
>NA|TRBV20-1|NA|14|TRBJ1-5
CSARLGASNQPQHF
TGCAGTGCTCGACTAGGAGCCTCAAATCAGCCCCAGCATTTT
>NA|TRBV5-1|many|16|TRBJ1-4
CASSPGQVTTNEKLFF
TGCGCCAGCAGCCCGGGACAAGTTACAACTAATGAAAAACTGTTTTTT
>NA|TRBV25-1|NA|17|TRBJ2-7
CASTGPTTSTADYEQYF
TGTGCCAGCACCGGACCCACGACTTCCACCGCGGACTACGAGCAGTACTTC
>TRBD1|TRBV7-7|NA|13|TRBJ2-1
CASSLTGGNEQFF
TGTGCCAGCAGCTTGACAGGGGGCAATGAGCAGTTCTTC
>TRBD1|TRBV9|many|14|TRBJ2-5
CASSGTGAWETQYF
TGTGCCAGCAGCGGCACAGGGGCTTGGGAGACCCAGTACTTC
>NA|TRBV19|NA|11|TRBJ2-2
CASRNPGELFF
TGTGCCAGTAGGAACCCAGGGGAGCTGTTTTTT
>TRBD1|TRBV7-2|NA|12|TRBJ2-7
CASSRTGGEQYF
TGTGCCAGCAGCCGGACAGGGGGCGAGCAGTACTTC
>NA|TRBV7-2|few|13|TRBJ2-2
CASSLYGNGELFF
TGTGCCAGCAGCTTATATGGGAACGGGGAGCTGTTTTTT
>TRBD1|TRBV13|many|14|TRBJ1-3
CASSLGQAGNTIYF
TGTGCCAGCAGCTTGGGACAGGCCGGAAACACCATATATTTT
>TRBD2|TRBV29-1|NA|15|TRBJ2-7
CSVEKSGGTSYEQYF
TGCAGCGTTGAGAAGAGCGGGGGGACGTCCTACGAGCAGTACTTC
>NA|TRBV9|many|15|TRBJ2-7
CASSVSPTGNYEQYF
TGTGCCAGCAGCGTCTCCCCCACGGGAAACTACGAGCAGTACTTC
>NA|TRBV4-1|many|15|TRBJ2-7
CASSQASSVSYEQYF
TGCGCCAGCAGCCAAGCGTCGTCAGTCTCCTACGAGCAGTACTTC
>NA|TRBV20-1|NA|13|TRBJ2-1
CSTVGSSYNEQFF
TGCAGTACCGTCGGGAGCTCCTACAATGAGCAGTTCTTC
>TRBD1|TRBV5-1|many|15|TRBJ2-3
CASASGTGTTDTQYF
TGCGCCAGCGCGTCCGGGACAGGAACCACAGATACGCAGTATTTT
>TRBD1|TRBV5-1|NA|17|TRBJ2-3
CASSETRTGVGTDTQYF
TGCGCCAGCAGTGAGACCCGAACAGGGGTCGGGACAGATACGCAGTATTTT
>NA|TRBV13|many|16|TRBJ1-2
CASSPSRDRTSYGYTF
TGTGCCAGCAGCCCATCAAGGGACCGAACTTCTTATGGCTACACCTTC